This TCR beta chain is from a study of identical twins. Ten or more counts support this clonotype. What it binds is not known. TCRdb passed the 5' RACE reads through MiXCR, listing each CDR3 protein once. The table records 1.5 million to 2 million distinct CDR3 sequences, around 33% of them present only once. Overall study results and limits: In beta out-of-frame sequences, the excess sharing between twins was weaker. Abundant cord blood beta clonotypes carried fewer insertions; memory repertoires showed none. Out-of-frame alpha sequences common to twins exhibited a surplus of low generation probability.

V shed 4 bases and J shed 4 bases, with 11 bases lying between them. CDR3 length: 14 residues. Germline CDR1 KGHDR, CDR2 SFDVKD. The chain is built from TRBV24-1 and TRBJ2-3; possible D gene TRBD1, 5 bases. Sequencing was performed on cord blood. This clonotype was sampled from a newborn girl in good health. The CDR3 DNA reads as TGTGCCACCAGTGACAGGGCTTTCCCAGATACGCAGTATTTT. Protein: CATSDRAFPDTQYF.